Below, 13 T cell receptor beta chains from the same sample are listed, as sequenced in a study of breast tumors, draining lymph nodes, adjacent tissues. Axillary draining lymph nodes of breast cancer patients supplied the node samples. Each CDR3 protein is one row after TCRdb ran MiXCR on the multiplex PCR reads. The sample has approximately 150,000 distinct CDR3 sequences, 30% to 35% seen once. Sequencing was performed on axillary lymph node tissue. The receptors were gathered from a female donor with breast cancer. Some clones in this sample may be carry-over from other donors' samples.

The table lists this clonotype with many counts. This chain joins TRBV30 and TRBJ1-6, with D perhaps TRBD1 (6 bases). The CDR3 is 16 residues long. Germline CDR1 is GTSNPN and CDR2 is SVGIG (reference sequence). Trimming removed 1 base from V and 9 bases from J, with 19 bases in between. CDR3 nucleotides: TGTGCCTGGAGTGACTATGACAGGCTCGACGGTTCACCCCTCCACTTT. Amino acid sequence: CAWSDYDRLDGSPLHF.

This clonotype showed up many times. The gene calls are TRBV11-1 and TRBJ2-2; weak D call: TRBD2 (6 bases). The V end was cut by 1 base, the J end by 5 bases, with 8 bases between. Germline CDR1 is SGHAT and CDR2 is FQDESV (reference sequence). The CDR3 totals 14 residues. The CDR3 DNA is TGTGCCAGCAGCTTAGGGGGAGGAACCGGGGAGCTGTTTTTT. The encoded protein is CASSLGGGTGELFF.

The rearrangement uses TRBV5-5 and TRBJ2-3, with TRBD1 matching 8 bases. The CDR3 is made up of 16 amino acids. V lost 0 bases and J lost 2; bases outside the gene matches: 5. The germline V gene has CDR1 SGHKS and CDR2 YYEKEE (reference sequence). CDR3 region: CASSLDPGGSTDTQYF. Written as DNA, the CDR3 is TGTGCCAGCAGCTTGGATCCAGGGGGCTCCACAGATACGCAGTATTTT.

In this sample, this clonotype turned up many times. The rearrangement links TRBV4-1 to TRBJ1-2; 8 bases are shared with TRBD1. V trimming: 1 base; J trimming: 2 bases; junction bases outside the gene matches: 6. Germline V gives CDR1 MGHRA, CDR2 YSYEKL. This CDR3 region has 16 residues. The CDR3 nucleotides are TGCGCCAGCAGCCAAGGGGTAGGGACAGGCAACTATGGCTACACCTTC. As protein: CASSQGVGTGNYGYTF.

This clonotype appeared many times. The chain joins TRBV25-1 to TRBJ2-3; D gene uncertain. The CDR3 is 13 amino acids. Trimming stripped 7 bases from V and 4 bases from J, with 12 bases between. CDR1 is MGHDK and CDR2 is SYGVNS in the germline V gene. The CDR3 loop is CASKLGLADTQYF. DNA for the CDR3: TGTGCCAGCAAGTTAGGATTGGCAGATACGCAGTATTTT.

This clonotype appeared once. This rearrangement joins TRBV18 to TRBJ1-1; no reliable D call. The V and J ends lost 0 bases and 5 bases respectively, with 7 bases between them. The CDR3 contains 13 residues. CDR1 is KGHSH and CDR2 is LQKENI in the germline V gene. CDR3 DNA: TGTGCCAGCTCACCACCGTCGCGGACTGAAGCTTTCTTT. Translation gives CASSPPSRTEAFF.

This clonotype was counted ten times or more. The V gene is TRBV20-1, the J gene TRBJ1-2; D uncertain. The CDR3 contains 17 residues. The V and J ends lost 1 base and 7 bases respectively, with 25 bases between them. Germline V lookup: CDR1 DFQATT, CDR2 SNEGSKA (reference sequence). The CDR3: CSARVGQEPPQRGGYTF. CDR3 bases: TGCAGTGCTAGAGTAGGTCAAGAGCCCCCCCAGCGCGGTGGCTACACCTTC.

The rearrangement joins TRBV7-3 to TRBJ2-6, with TRBD1 identical over 9 bases. Germline assignment: CDR1 SGHTA and CDR2 FQGTGA. With V trimmed by 3 bases and J by 0 bases, 6 bases remained unmatched. The CDR3 consists of 18 residues. CDR3 nucleotides: TGTGCCAGCAGCTTGGGACAGGGCCTCTTCTCTGGGGCCAACGTCCTGACTTTC. Its translation: CASSLGQGLFSGANVLTF.

The J gene is TRBJ2-7, the V gene TRBV20-1; D perhaps matches TRBD2 (7 bases). This CDR3 has 15 residues. Germline CDR1 is DFQATT and CDR2 is SNEGSKA (reference sequence). The DNA of the CDR3 is TGCAGCGTTGATCTGGACAGCGGGAAGTGCAACGAGCAGTACTTC. Amino acids: CSVDLDSGKCNEQYF.

This clonotype has at least ten counts. The chain uses TRBV2 and TRBJ1-2; no clear D gene. Germline CDR1 reads SNHLY; CDR2 reads FYNNEI. V was shortened by 8 bases and J by 4 bases, with 14 bases between the two germline ends. The CDR3 consists of 13 residues. DNA for the CDR3: TGTGCCAGCTCAAGCCTGGGAACCTATGGCTACACCTTC. Residues: CASSSLGTYGYTF. Using reference TRBV2 and TRBJ1-2 for the parts outside the CDR3, the full variable domain is EPEVTQTPSHQVTQMGQEVILRCVPISNHLYFYWYRQILGQKVEFLVSFYNNEISEKSEIFDDQFSVERPDGSNFTLKIRSTKLEDSAMYFCASSSLGTYGYTFGSGTRLTVV.

This clonotype was recorded many times. CDR3 protein: CASSPLSLVGQGISYEQYF. CDR3 DNA: TGTGCCAGCAGCCCTCTCTCACTCGTGGGACAGGGGATCTCCTACGAGCAGTACTTC. The chain is built from TRBV7-8 and TRBJ2-7; TRBD1 matches at 10 bases. Germline lookup yields CDR1 SGHVS and CDR2 FQNEAQ. This CDR3 region has 19 residues. With V trimmed by 5 bases and J by 0 bases, 16 bases remained unmatched. Full variable domain (rest looked up from reference TRBV7-8 and TRBJ2-7): GAGVSQSPRYKVAKRGQDVALRCDPISGHVSLFWYQQALGQGPEFLTYFQNEAQLDKSGLPSDRFFAERPEGSVSTLKIQRTQQEDSAVYLCASSPLSLVGQGISYEQYFGPGTRLTVT.

This clonotype showed up many times. J is TRBJ2-1 and V is TRBV19; 9 bases agree with TRBD2. The CDR3 covers 17 residues. Germline CDR1 and CDR2: LNHDA and SQIVND (reference sequence). The V segment lost 6 bases and the J segment 4 bases; nucleotides outside the gene matches: 13. CDR3 amino acids: CASSGGGGGPNYNEQFF. As DNA, the CDR3 is TGTGCCAGTAGCGGGGGCGGGGGGGGTCCAAATTACAATGAGCAGTTCTTC.

This clonotype occurred many times. This chain uses TRBV2 with TRBJ2-3; tentatively, D is TRBD2 (5 bases). CDR3 length: 14 residues. The germline V and J ends were trimmed by 5 bases and 1 base, with 10 bases remaining between them. CDR1 is SNHLY, CDR2 FYNNEI, per germline. CDR3 in amino acids: CASSYAGGTDTQYF. The CDR3 nucleotides are TGTGCCAGCAGTTATGCGGGTGGCACAGATACGCAGTATTTT.